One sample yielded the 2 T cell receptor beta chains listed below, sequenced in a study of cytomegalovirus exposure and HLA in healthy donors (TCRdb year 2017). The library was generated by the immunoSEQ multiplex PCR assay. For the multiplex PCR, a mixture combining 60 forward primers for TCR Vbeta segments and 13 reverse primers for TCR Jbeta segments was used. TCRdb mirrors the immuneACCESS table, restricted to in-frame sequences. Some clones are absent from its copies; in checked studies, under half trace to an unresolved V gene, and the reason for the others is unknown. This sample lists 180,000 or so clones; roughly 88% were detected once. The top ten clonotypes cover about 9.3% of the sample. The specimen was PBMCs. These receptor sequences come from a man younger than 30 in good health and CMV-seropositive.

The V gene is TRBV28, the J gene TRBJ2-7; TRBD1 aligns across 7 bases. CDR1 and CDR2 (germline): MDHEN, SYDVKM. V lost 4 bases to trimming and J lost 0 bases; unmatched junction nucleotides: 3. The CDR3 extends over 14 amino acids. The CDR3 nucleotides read TGTGCCAGCAGTTCAGCAGGGGGCTCCTACGAGCAGTACTTC. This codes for CASSSAGGSYEQYF.

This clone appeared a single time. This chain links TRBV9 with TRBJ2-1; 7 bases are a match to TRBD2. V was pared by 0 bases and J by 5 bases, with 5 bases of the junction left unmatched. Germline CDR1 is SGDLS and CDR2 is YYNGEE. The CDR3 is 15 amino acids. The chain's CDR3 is CASSVDGGTNNEQFF. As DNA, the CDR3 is TGTGCCAGCAGCGTAGACGGGGGGACGAACAATGAGCAGTTCTTC.